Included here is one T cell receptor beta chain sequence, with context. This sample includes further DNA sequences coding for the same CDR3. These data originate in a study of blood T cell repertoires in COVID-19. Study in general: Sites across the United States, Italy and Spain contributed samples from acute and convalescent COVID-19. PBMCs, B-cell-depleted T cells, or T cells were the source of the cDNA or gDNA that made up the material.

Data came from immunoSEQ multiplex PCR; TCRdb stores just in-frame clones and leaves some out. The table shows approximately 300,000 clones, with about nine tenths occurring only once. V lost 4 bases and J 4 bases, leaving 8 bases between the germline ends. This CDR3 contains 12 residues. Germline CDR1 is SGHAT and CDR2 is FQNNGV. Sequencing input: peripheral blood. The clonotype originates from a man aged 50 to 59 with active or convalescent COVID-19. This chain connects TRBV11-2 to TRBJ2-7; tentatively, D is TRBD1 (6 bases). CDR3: CASSSQGYEQYF. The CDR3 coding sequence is TGTGCCAGCAGCTCACAGGGTTACGAGCAGTACTTC.